Below are 22 T cell receptor beta chains sequenced from a single sample in a study of CD8+CD57+ T cells in acquired aplastic anemia. CD8+CD57+ cell expansion had been shown by flow cytometry in patients chosen for sequencing. Genomic DNA acted as the template from which TCR beta VDJ combination and CDR3 sequence profiling were carried out. MiXCR was run by TCRdb on the reads, yielding one entry per CDR3 protein. The table includes 150,000 to 200,000 distinct CDR3 sequences, 40% to 55% detected once. Sequencing used sorted CD4+, CD8+, or CD8+CD57+ T cells (not recorded which) from PBMCs. The source is a human donor with aplastic anemia.

Comments on this clonotype: This may stem from a read error, because a much larger clone lies one nucleotide away. This sequence joins TRBV6-1 and TRBJ1-2; D not resolved. Germline V CDR1 and CDR2: MNHNS, SASEGT. The CDR3 has 13 amino acids. With 4 bases removed from V and 0 bases from J, the gap between germline ends came to 6 bases. CDR3 in amino acids: CASSGKSNYGYTF. The CDR3 DNA follows: TGTGCCAGCAGTGGAAAATCTAACTATGGCTACACCTTC.

This clonotype has ten or more counts. The chain recombines TRBV20-1 with TRBJ1-2, with 10 bases lining up with TRBD1. V shed 6 bases, J shed 2 bases, and the junction held 3 bases outside the gene matches. Germline V gene sequence: CDR1 DFQATT, CDR2 SNEGSKA (reference sequence). CDR3 size: 13 residues. The CDR3 spells CSAGQGENYGYTF. Written as DNA, the CDR3 is TGCAGTGCCGGACAGGGGGAGAACTATGGCTACACCTTC.

This clonotype has more than one count but fewer than ten. Possible read error: a much larger clone is one base away. This CDR3 is missing its conserved last phenylalanine or tryptophan, likely due to a read error. In DNA, the CDR3 is TGTGCCAACCGGGCAGCGAGCACAGATACGCAGTATCTT. It translates to CANRAASTDTQYL. V gene TRBV6-1 combines with J gene TRBJ2-3; unclear D gene. V was cut by 10 bases and J by 0 bases, with 11 bases left in between. Germline loops: CDR1 MNHNS, CDR2 SASEGT. CDR3 size: 13 residues.

The chain has TRBV25-1 and TRBJ1-4; 7 nucleotides align to TRBD1. After removal of 7 bases from V and 3 bases from J, the junction contained 8 bases not matched to a gene. CDR3 size: 15 residues. Germline assignment: CDR1 MGHDK and CDR2 SYGVNS. In DNA form, the CDR3 reads TGTGCCAGCACTCAGGGGGGTGTAGCTAATGAAAAACTGTTTTTT. It yields the protein CASTQGGVANEKLFF.

This clonotype occurred many times. The V call is TRBV19, the J call TRBJ2-7; maybe TRBD1 (5 bases). Trimming pared 1 base from V and 3 bases from J, leaving 7 bases between. The CDR3 totals 13 residues. The germline V gene encodes CDR1 LNHDA and CDR2 SQIVND (reference sequence). CDR3 loop: CASSIGRGYEQYF. The CDR3 DNA reads as TGTGCCAGTAGTATAGGTAGGGGCTACGAGCAGTACTTC.

This clonotype was counted at least ten times. V and J are TRBV15 and TRBJ1-6; TRBD1 might be the D (6 bases). Per the germline V gene, CDR1 is LNHNV and CDR2 is YYDKDF (reference sequence). CDR3 length: 14 residues. V was clipped by 3 bases and J by 6 bases, with 9 bases between them. The chain's CDR3 is CATSSGRGNSPLHF. In DNA, the CDR3 is TGTGCCACCAGCAGCGGCAGGGGTAATTCACCCCTCCACTTT.

Many counts were recorded for this clonotype. The chain couples TRBV4-1 to TRBJ1-2; D is unresolved. This CDR3 region has 10 residues. Germline V gives CDR1 MGHRA, CDR2 YSYEKL. Deletions cut 0 bases from V and 9 bases from J, with 2 bases between. The CDR3 nucleotides are TGCGCCAGCAGCCAAGAGAGCTACACCTTC. This sequence encodes CASSQESYTF.

This clonotype has a count of ten or more. The chain links TRBV19 to TRBJ2-3; the D is unclear. The germline CDR1 and CDR2 sequences are LNHDA and SQIVND (reference sequence). The CDR3 contains 11 residues. With 2 bases removed from V and 6 bases from J, the gap between germline ends came to 3 bases. CDR3 in amino acids: CASSILDTQYF. The CDR3 DNA is TGTGCCAGTAGTATACTCGATACGCAGTATTTT. The whole variable domain, remainder taken from reference TRBV19 and TRBJ2-3, is DGGITQSPKYLFRKEGQNVTLSCEQNLNHDAMYWYRQDPGQGLRLIYYSQIVNDFQKGDIAEGYSVSREKKESFPLTVTSAQKNPTAFYLCASSILDTQYFGPGTRLTVL.

About this clonotype itself: Sequence at one end of the junction differs from germline and may be a read error. J is TRBJ1-6 and V is TRBV2; D remains ambiguous. CDR1 is SNHLY and CDR2 is FYNNEI in the germline V gene. The CDR3 totals 15 residues. The CDR3 here is CASSEEMVYNSPPHF. The CDR3 DNA follows: TGTGCCAGCAGTGAAGAGATGGTATATAATTCACCCCCCCACTTT.

This clonotype has at least ten counts. The chain combines TRBV7-6 with TRBJ2-1; perhaps TRBD1 as D (6 bases). CDR3 size: 15 residues. Germline V gene lookup returns CDR1 SGHVS and CDR2 FNYEAQ. Trimming removed 5 bases from V and 0 bases from J, with 11 bases in between. CDR3 in DNA: TGTGCCAGCAGCAGGGGGTATAGCTCCTACAATGAGCAGTTCTTC. Its translation: CASSRGYSSYNEQFF.

This clonotype appeared a few times. The V call is TRBV6-1, the J call TRBJ1-3, with no clear D. Germline loops: CDR1 MNHNS, CDR2 SASEGT. V gave up 3 bases and J gave up 4 bases, with 7 bases separating them. The CDR3 is made up of 13 amino acids. The CDR3 DNA sequence: TGTGCCAGCAGTGACAGGACGGGAAACACCATATATTTT. This sequence encodes CASSDRTGNTIYF.

This clonotype appeared a single time. The chain uses TRBV11-1 and TRBJ1-1, with 8 bases lining up with TRBD1. Germline values: CDR1 SGHAT, CDR2 FQDESV (reference sequence). V lost 5 bases, J lost 1 base, and 9 bases stayed unmatched. CDR3 size: 16 residues. This chain's CDR3 is CASSPRLGTGNTEAFF. The CDR3 region has the DNA TGTGCCAGCAGCCCGAGACTCGGGACAGGGAACACTGAAGCTTTCTTT.

This clonotype was seen ten or more times. This chain uses TRBV28 with TRBJ2-5; D not certain. This CDR3 contains 13 residues. V lost 5 bases and J 6 bases, leaving 13 bases between the germline ends. From germline, CDR1 is MDHEN and CDR2 SYDVKM. The CDR3 here is CASSIPLPQTQYF. The CDR3 DNA follows: TGTGCCAGCAGTATCCCTTTGCCCCAGACCCAGTACTTC.

V is TRBV20-1 and J is TRBJ2-1; possible D gene TRBD1, 6 bases. Germline assignment: CDR1 DFQATT and CDR2 SNEGSKA (reference sequence). This CDR3 is 14 amino acids long. V was clipped by 5 bases and J by 8 bases, with 19 bases between them. The CDR3 nucleotides are TGCAGTGCTGTGGGGGCAGGGTTGCAGGATGAGCAGTTCTTC. As protein: CSAVGAGLQDEQFF.

The V gene is TRBV11-1, the J gene TRBJ1-2; TRBD1 matches at 7 bases. CDR1 and CDR2 (germline): SGHAT, FQDESV (reference sequence). This CDR3 has 16 residues. After removal of 3 bases from V and 4 bases from J, the junction contained 11 bases not matched to a gene. This CDR3 reads CASSLGQLGGLYGYTF. The CDR3 nucleotides read TGTGCCAGCAGCTTGGGACAGCTAGGAGGGCTCTATGGCTACACCTTC.

This chain joins TRBV6-1 and TRBJ2-5; 13 bases agree with TRBD2. The trim removed 6 bases at V and 2 bases at J, leaving 9 bases unmatched. The CDR3 has 17 amino acids. Germline assignment: CDR1 MNHNS and CDR2 SASEGT. The CDR3, as DNA: TGTGCCAGCAGCAAAGGACTAGCGGGAGCGGGGCAAGAGACCCAGTACTTC. Amino acids: CASSKGLAGAGQETQYF.

The chain links TRBV14 to TRBJ1-2, with TRBD1 matching 7 bases. Germline V gene data show CDR1 as SGHDN and CDR2 as FVKESK. The ends lost 4 bases at V and 1 base at J; junction bases unmatched: 6. The CDR3 spans 15 residues. The CDR3 protein is CASSRDRALNYGYTF. The CDR3 DNA follows: TGTGCCAGCAGCCGCGACAGGGCCCTTAACTATGGCTACACCTTC. Complete variable domain (other parts from reference TRBV14 and TRBJ1-2): EAGVTQFPSHSVIEKGQTVTLRCDPISGHDNLYWYRRVMGKEIKFLLHFVKESKQDESGMPNNRFLAERTGGTYSTLKVQPAELEDSGVYFCASSRDRALNYGYTFGSGTRLTVV.

This chain links TRBV2 with TRBJ1-6; 9 bases line up with TRBD1. Germline V gene lookup returns CDR1 SNHLY and CDR2 FYNNEI. This CDR3 region has 15 residues. The trim removed 3 bases at V and 9 bases at J, leaving 6 bases unmatched. DNA of the CDR3: TGTGCCAGCAGTGATTTGGGACAGGGATCTTCACCCCTCCACTTT. Protein sequence: CASSDLGQGSSPLHF.

Written as DNA, the CDR3 is TGCAGCGAGGTAGCGGACAGCACAGATACGCAGTATTTT. Translation: CSEVADSTDTQYF. The rearrangement links TRBV29-1 to TRBJ2-3, with a weak D call TRBD2 (6 bases). The V gene's germline CDR1 is SQVTM and CDR2 ANQGSEA. Trimming removed 7 bases from V and 0 bases from J, with 11 bases in between. The CDR3 covers 13 residues.

This chain uses TRBV30 with TRBJ2-3, with 8 nucleotides matching TRBD2. V lost 4 bases to trimming and J lost 0 bases; unmatched junction nucleotides: 9. This CDR3 spans 16 amino acids. Per germline, CDR1 GTSNPN and CDR2 SVGIG (reference sequence). The CDR3 region is CAWTKGLAASTDTQYF. The CDR3 DNA reads TGTGCCTGGACCAAAGGACTAGCCGCTAGCACAGATACGCAGTATTTT.

A remark on this clonotype: A clone one base away is much larger, so this may be a read error. This sequence joins TRBV6-6 and TRBJ2-5; D is perhaps TRBD1 or TRBD2 (5 bases each). Germline CDR1 reads MNHNY; CDR2 reads SVGAGI (reference sequence). This CDR3 is built from 18 residues. The CDR3 DNA is TGTGCCGGCAGTCCTATGTATAGGGACCTCATAACCCAAGAGACCCAGTACTTC. Amino acids: CAGSPMYRDLITQETQYF.

In this sample, this clonotype turned up a few times. V gene TRBV6-2 or TRBV6-3 combines with J gene TRBJ1-5, with 7 bases matching TRBD1. This CDR3 has 13 amino acids. The V and J ends lost 4 bases and 7 bases, in that order; junction bases with no gene match: 4. Germline V gene lookup returns CDR1 MNHEY and CDR2 SVGEGT. The chain's CDR3 is CASSLGGIQPQHF. In DNA form, the CDR3 reads TGTGCCAGCAGTTTAGGGGGCATCCAGCCCCAGCATTTT.